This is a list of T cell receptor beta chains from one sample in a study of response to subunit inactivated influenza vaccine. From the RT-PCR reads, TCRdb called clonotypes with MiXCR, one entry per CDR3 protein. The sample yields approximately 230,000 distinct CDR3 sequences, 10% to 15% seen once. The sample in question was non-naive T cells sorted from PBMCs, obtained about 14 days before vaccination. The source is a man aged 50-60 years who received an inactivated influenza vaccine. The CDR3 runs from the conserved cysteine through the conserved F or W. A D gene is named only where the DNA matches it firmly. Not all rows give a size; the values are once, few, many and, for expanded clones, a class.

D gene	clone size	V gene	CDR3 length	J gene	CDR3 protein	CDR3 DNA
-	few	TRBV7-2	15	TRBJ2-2	CASSLEAVNTGELFF	TGTGCCAGCAGCTTAGAAGCGGTGAACACCGGGGAGCTGTTTTTT
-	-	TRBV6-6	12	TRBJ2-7	CASSYSIAEQYF	TGTGCCAGCAGTTACTCGATCGCCGAGCAGTACTTC
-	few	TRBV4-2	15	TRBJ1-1	CASSQDPSLNTEAFF	TGTGCCAGCAGCCAAGATCCGAGCCTGAACACTGAAGCTTTCTTT
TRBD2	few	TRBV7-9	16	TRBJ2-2	CASSSSGLVNTGELFF	TGTGCCAGCAGCTCATCCGGACTAGTCAACACCGGGGAGCTGTTTTTT
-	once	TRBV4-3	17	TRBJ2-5	CASSQKGRGEGSETQYF	TGCGCCAGCAGCCAGAAAGGCAGGGGGGAGGGATCAGAGACCCAGTACTTC
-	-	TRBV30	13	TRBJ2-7	CAWSVLNPPEQYF	TGTGCCTGGAGTGTACTAAACCCCCCCGAGCAGTACTTC
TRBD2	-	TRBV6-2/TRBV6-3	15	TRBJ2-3	CASSYPAGGTDTQYF	TGTGCCAGCAGTTACCCAGCGGGGGGCACAGATACGCAGTATTTT
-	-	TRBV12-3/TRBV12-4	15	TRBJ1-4	CASSLSGGGSEKLFF	TGTGCCAGCAGTTTATCGGGAGGGGGGAGTGAAAAACTGTTTTTT
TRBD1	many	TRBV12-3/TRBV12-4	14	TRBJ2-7	CASRAGQGNYEQYF	TGTGCCAGCAGGGCGGGACAGGGGAATTACGAGCAGTACTTC
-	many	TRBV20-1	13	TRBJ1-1	CSVRAVRNTEAFF	TGCAGTGTCAGGGCTGTCCGGAACACTGAAGCTTTCTTT
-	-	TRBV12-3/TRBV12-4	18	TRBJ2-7	CASRASWGSGLRPYEQYF	TGTGCCAGCAGGGCTTCCTGGGGGTCCGGGCTTCGACCCTACGAGCAGTACTTC
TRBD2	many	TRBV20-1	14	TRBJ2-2	CSASILAGSRELFF	TGCAGTGCTAGTATCCTAGCGGGTTCCCGGGAGCTGTTTTTT
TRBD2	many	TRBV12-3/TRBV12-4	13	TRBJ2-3	CASRTSVADTQYF	TGTGCCAGTCGGACTAGCGTCGCAGATACGCAGTATTTT
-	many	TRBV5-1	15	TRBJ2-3	CASSSSGNKADTQYF	TGCGCCAGCAGCTCCTCCGGGAACAAAGCAGATACGCAGTATTTT
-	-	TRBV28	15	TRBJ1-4	CASSRAGQSNEKLFF	TGTGCCAGCAGTAGGGCAGGGCAGAGTAATGAAAAACTGTTTTTT
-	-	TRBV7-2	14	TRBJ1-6	CASSLGGSAFPLHF	TGTGCCAGCAGCTTAGGAGGTAGCGCCTTCCCCCTCCACTTT
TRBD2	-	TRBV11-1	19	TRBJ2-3	CASSPAGAGGVSFTDTQYF	TGTGCCAGCAGCCCGGCGGGTGCGGGGGGGGTTTCCTTCACAGATACGCAGTATTTT
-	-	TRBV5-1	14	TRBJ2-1	CASSLFTAHNEQFF	TGCGCCAGCAGCTTGTTTACAGCCCACAATGAGCAGTTCTTC
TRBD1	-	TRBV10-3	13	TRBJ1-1	CATMGQPNTEAFF	TGTGCCACGATGGGACAGCCGAACACTGAAGCTTTCTTT
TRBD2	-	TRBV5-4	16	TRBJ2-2	CASSRTSGRLVGELFF	TGTGCCAGCAGCCGTACTAGCGGGAGACTGGTGGGGGAGCTGTTTTTT
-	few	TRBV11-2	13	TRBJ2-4	CASSPDIKNIQYF	TGTGCCAGCAGCCCGGACATCAAAAACATTCAGTACTTC
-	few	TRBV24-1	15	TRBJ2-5	CATSEVDRNQETQYF	TGTGCCACCAGTGAGGTGGACAGAAATCAAGAGACCCAGTACTTC
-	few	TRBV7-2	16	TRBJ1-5	CASSLVGLPSNQPQHF	TGTGCCAGCAGCTTAGTGGGCCTGCCAAGCAATCAGCCCCAGCATTTT
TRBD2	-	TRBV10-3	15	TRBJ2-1	CAITSGTSGGDEQFF	TGTGCCATCACCTCCGGGACTAGCGGGGGGGATGAGCAGTTCTTC
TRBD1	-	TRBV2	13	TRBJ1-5	CASTPDRAQPQHF	TGTGCCAGCACCCCGGACAGGGCTCAGCCCCAGCATTTT
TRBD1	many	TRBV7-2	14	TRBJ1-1	CASIRGQGSSEAFF	TGTGCCAGCATCCGAGGACAGGGATCTTCTGAAGCTTTCTTT
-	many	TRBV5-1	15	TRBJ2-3	CASSLGGKRTDTQYF	TGCGCCAGCAGCTTAGGCGGGAAGAGGACAGATACGCAGTATTTT
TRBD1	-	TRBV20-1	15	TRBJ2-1	CSARPASGQGTEQFF	TGCAGTGCTAGACCTGCCTCGGGACAGGGAACTGAGCAGTTCTTC
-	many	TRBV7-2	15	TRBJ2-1	CASSLVGQNYNEQFF	TGTGCCAGCAGCTTAGTCGGACAGAACTACAATGAGCAGTTCTTC
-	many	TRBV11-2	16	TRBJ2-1	CASSLTGTSAYNEQFF	TGTGCCAGCAGCTTAACCGGGACTTCCGCCTACAATGAGCAGTTCTTC
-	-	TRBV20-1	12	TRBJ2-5	CSALRGRETQYF	TGCAGTGCCCTTCGCGGAAGGGAGACCCAGTACTTC
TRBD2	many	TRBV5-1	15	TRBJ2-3	CASSRGTSGADTQYF	TGCGCCAGCAGCCGAGGGACTAGCGGGGCAGATACGCAGTATTTT
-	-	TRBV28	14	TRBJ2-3	CASSLRATTDTQYF	TGTGCCAGCAGTTTGAGGGCAACTACAGATACGCAGTATTTT
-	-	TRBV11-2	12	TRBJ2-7	CASSSMGDEQYF	TGTGCCAGCAGCTCAATGGGGGACGAGCAGTACTTC
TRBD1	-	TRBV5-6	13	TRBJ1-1	CASSSSAGGEAFF	TGTGCCAGCAGCTCGTCGGCAGGGGGCGAAGCTTTCTTT
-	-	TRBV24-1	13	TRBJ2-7	CATSDSSVHEQYF	TGTGCCACCAGTGATTCTAGCGTGCACGAGCAGTACTTC
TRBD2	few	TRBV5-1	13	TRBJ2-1	CASSTGLENEQFF	TGCGCCAGCAGCACGGGACTAGAAAACGAGCAGTTCTTC
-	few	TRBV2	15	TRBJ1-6	CASSEEAPFNSPLHF	TGTGCCAGCAGTGAAGAAGCTCCCTTTAATTCACCCCTCCACTTT
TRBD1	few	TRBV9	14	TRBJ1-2	CASRKDRGDYGYTF	TGTGCCAGCAGAAAGGACAGGGGAGACTATGGCTACACCTTC
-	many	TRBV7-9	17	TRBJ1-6	CASSSKLGREGHSPLHF	TGTGCCAGCAGCTCCAAACTCGGGAGGGAGGGTCATTCACCCCTCCACTTT
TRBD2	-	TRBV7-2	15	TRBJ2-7	CASSLIAGEAYEQYF	TGTGCCAGCAGCTTAATAGCGGGAGAGGCCTACGAGCAGTACTTC
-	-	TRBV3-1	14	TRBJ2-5	CASTIRGGPETQYF	TGTGCCAGCACCATAAGAGGGGGTCCAGAGACCCAGTACTTC
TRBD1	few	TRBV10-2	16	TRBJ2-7	CASSTRMGQATYEQYF	TGCGCCAGCAGCACCCGCATGGGACAGGCGACCTACGAGCAGTACTTC